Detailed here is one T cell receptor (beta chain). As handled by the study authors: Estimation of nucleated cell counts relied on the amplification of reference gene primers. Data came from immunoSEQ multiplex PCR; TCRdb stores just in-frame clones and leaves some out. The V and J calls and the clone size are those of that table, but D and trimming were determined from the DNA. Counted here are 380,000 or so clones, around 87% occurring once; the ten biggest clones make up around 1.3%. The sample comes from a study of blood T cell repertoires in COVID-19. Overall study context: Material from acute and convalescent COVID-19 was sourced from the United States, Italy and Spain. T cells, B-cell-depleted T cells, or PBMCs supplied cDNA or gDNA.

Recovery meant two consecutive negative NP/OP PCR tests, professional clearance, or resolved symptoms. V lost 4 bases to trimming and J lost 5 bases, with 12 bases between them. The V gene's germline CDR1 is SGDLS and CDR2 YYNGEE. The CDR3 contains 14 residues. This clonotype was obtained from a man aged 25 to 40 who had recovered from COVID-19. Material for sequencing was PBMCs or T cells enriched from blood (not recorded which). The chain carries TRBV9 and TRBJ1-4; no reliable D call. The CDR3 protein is CASSTPGGNEKLFF. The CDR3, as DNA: TGTGCCAGCAGCACCCCAGGCGGGAATGAAAAACTGTTTTTT.